This T cell receptor (beta chain) was retrieved from a study of control samples from healthy donors and cancer patients (dated by TCRdb to 2019 to 2021). The germline V gene yields MNHEY for CDR1 and SVGAGI for CDR2. Including cysteine and phenylalanine, the CDR3 has 13 amino acids. Kept here is only the CDR3 DNA, which spans 39 bases and is read in frame from base 1. V is reduced by 2 bases and J by 7 bases, leaving a spacing of 11 bases between them. The receptor library was made with the immunoSEQ multiplex PCR assay. Held by TCRdb, this immuneACCESS table contains in-frame sequences only and omits some clones. Under half of the omission traces to an unresolved V gene where checked; the cause of the rest is unknown. Present in this sample are about 130,000 clones, 89% of which were seen just once. Together, the top ten hold approximately 7.5% of the sample. As regards this clone: Its antigen remains unidentified. It has no much larger one-base neighbor in the sample; base qualities were not kept.

Sequencing used PBMCs. The source of this sequence is a man aged 50 to 59 with head and neck cancer. Here the chain combines TRBV6-5 and TRBJ1-1; TRBD1 is a weak D gene call, 5 bases matching. This receptor has the CDR3 CASSYGAELEAFF. DNA sequence: TGTGCCAGCAGTTACGGGGCAGAACTTGAAGCTTTCTTT.